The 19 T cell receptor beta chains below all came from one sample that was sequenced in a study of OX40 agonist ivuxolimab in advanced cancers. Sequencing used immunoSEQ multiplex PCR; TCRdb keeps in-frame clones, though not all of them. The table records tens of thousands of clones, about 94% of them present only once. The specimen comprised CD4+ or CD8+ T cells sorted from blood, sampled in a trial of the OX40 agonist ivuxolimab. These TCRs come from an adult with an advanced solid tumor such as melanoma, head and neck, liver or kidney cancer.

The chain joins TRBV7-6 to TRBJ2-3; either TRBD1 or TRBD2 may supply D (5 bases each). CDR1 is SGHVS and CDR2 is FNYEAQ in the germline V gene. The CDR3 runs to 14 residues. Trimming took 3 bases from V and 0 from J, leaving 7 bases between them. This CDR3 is CASSLRGSTDTQYF. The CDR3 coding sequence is TGTGCCAGCAGCTTGAGGGGTAGCACAGATACGCAGTATTTT.

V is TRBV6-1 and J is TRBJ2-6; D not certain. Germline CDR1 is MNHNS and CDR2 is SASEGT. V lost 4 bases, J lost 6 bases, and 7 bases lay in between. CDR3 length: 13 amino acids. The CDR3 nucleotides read TGTGCCAGCAGTGTCCTTCCGGCCAACGTCCTGACTTTC. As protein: CASSVLPANVLTF.

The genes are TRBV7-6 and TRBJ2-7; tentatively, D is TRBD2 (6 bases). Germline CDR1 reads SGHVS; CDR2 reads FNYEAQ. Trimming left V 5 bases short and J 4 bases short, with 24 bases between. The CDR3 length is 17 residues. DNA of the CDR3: TGTGCCAGCAGCCCCCAATCCGGGGACTCCCTTGAGTACGAGCAGTACTTC. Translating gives CASSPQSGDSLEYEQYF.

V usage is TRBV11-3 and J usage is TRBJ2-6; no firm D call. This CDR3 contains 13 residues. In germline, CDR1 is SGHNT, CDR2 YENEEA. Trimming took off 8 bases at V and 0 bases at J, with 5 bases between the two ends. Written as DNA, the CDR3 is TGTGCCAGCCTGAGCTCTGGGGCCAACGTCCTGACTTTC. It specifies CASLSSGANVLTF.

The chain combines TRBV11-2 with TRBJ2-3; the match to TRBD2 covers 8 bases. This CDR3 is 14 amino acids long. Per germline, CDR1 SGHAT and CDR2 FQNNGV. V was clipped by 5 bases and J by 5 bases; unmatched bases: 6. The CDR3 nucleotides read TGTGCCAGCAGCCAGGGACTAGTCCTAGATACGCAGTATTTT. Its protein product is CASSQGLVLDTQYF. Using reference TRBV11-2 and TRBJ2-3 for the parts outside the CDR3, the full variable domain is EAGVAQSPRYKIIEKRQSVAFWCNPISGHATLYWYQQILGQGPKLLIQFQNNGVVDDSQLPKDRFSAERLKGVDSTLKIQPAKLEDSAVYLCASSQGLVLDTQYFGPGTRLTVL.

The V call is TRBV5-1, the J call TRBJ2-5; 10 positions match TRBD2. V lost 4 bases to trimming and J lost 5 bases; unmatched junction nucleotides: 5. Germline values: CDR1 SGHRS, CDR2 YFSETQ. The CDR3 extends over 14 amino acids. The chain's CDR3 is CASSTLLAGETQYF. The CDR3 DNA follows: TGCGCCAGCAGCACCCTACTAGCGGGGGAGACCCAGTACTTC.

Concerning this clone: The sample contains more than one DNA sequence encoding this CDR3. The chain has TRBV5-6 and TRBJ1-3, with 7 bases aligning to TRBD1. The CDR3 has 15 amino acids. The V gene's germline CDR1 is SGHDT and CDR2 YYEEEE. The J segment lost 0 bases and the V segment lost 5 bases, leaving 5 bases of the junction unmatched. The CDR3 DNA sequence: TGTGCCAGCAGTTACAGGGGTCCCTCTGGAAACACCATATATTTT. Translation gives CASSYRGPSGNTIYF.

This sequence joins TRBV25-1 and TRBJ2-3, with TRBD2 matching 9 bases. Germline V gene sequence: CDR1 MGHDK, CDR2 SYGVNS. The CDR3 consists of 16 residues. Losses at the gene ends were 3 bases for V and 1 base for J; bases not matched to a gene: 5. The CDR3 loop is CASSDSVAGGTDTQYF. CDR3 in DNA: TGTGCCAGCAGTGATTCTGTAGCGGGAGGCACAGATACGCAGTATTTT.

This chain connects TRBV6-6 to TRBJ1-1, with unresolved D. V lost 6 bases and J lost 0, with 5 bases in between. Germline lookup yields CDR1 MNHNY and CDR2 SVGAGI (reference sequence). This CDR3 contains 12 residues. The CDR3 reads CASRQMNTEAFF. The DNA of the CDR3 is TGTGCCAGCAGACAAATGAACACTGAAGCTTTCTTT.

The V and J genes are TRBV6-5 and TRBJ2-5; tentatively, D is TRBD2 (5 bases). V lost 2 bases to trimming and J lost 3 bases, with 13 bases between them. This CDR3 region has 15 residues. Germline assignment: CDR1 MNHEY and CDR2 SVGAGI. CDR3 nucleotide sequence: TGTGCCAGCAGTTACCGGACTGGTCCCAAAGAGACCCAGTACTTC. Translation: CASSYRTGPKETQYF.

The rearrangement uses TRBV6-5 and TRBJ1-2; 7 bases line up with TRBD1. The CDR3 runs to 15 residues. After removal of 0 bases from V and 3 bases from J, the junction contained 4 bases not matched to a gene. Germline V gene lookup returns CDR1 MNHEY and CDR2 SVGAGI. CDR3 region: CASSYSRGPDYGYTF. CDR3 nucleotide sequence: TGTGCCAGCAGTTACTCGAGGGGGCCCGACTATGGCTACACCTTC.

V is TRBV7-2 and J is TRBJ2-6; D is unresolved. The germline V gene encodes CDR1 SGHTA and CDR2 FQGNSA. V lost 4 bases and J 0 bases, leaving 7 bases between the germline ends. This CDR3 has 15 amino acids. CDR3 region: CASSSTVSGANVLTF. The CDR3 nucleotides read TGTGCCAGCAGCTCAACAGTCTCTGGGGCCAACGTCCTGACTTTC.

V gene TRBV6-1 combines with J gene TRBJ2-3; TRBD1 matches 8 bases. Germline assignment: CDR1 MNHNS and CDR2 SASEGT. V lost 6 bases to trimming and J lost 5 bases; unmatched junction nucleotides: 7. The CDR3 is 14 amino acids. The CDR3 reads CASRLDRGRDTQYF. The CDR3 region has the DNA TGTGCCAGCAGATTAGACAGGGGAAGAGATACGCAGTATTTT.

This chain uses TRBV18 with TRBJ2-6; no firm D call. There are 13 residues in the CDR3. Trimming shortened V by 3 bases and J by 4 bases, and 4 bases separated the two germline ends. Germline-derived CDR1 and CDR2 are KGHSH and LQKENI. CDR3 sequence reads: CASSPSGANVLTF. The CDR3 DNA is TGTGCCAGCTCACCTTCCGGGGCCAACGTCCTGACTTTC.

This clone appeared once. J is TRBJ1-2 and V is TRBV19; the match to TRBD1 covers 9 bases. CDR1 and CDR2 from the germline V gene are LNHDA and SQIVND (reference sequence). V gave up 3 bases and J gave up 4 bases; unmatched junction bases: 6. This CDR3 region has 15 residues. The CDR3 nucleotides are TGTGCCAGTAGTATCCCGGGACAGGGACTCTATGGCTACACCTTC. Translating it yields CASSIPGQGLYGYTF. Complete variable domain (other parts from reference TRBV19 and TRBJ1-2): DGGITQSPKYLFRKEGQNVTLSCEQNLNHDAMYWYRQDPGQGLRLIYYSQIVNDFQKGDIAEGYSVSREKKESFPLTVTSAQKNPTAFYLCASSIPGQGLYGYTFGSGTRLTVV.

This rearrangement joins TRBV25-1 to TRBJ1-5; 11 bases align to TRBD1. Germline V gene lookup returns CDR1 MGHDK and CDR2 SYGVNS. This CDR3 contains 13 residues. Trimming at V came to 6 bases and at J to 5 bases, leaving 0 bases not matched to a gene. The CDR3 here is CASRGQGDQPQHF. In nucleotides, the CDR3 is TGTGCCAGCAGGGGACAGGGGGATCAGCCCCAGCATTTT. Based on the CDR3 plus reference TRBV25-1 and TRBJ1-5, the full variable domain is EADIYQTPRYLVIGTGKKITLECSQTMGHDKMYWYQQDPGMELHLIHYSYGVNSTEKGDLSSESTVSRIRTEHFPLTLESARPSHTSQYLCASRGQGDQPQHFGDGTRLSIL.

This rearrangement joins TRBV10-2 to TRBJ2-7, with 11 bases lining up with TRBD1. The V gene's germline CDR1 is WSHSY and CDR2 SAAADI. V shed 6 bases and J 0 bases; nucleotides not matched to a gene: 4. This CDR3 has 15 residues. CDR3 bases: TGCGCCAGCAGGGCCGGGACAGGGGGCTCCTACGAGCAGTACTTC. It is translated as CASRAGTGGSYEQYF.

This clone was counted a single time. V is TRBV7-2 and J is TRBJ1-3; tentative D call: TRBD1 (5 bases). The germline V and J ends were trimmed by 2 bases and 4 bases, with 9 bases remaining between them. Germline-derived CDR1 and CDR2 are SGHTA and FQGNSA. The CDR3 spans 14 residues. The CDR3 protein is CASSLWGNGNTIYF. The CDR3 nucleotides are TGTGCCAGCAGCTTATGGGGGAACGGAAACACCATATATTTT.

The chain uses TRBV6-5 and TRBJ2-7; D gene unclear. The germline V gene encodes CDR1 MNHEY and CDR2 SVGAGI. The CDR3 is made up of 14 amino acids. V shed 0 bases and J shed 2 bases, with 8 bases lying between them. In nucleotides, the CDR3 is TGTGCCAGCAGTTACTCGTATTACACCTACGAGCAGTACTTC. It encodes CASSYSYYTYEQYF.